The T cell receptor beta chain described here comes from a study of blood T cell repertoires in COVID-19. Study summary: Some COVID-19 samples were acute and others convalescent; all came from the United States, Italy and Spain. T cells, B-cell-depleted T cells, or PBMCs supplied cDNA or gDNA.

Methods used by the authors: Estimated nucleated cell counts came from reference gene primer amplification. Assay used: immunoSEQ multiplex PCR; TCRdb lists only in-frame clones, some missing. V and J calls and clone size are given by that table; D and trimming were obtained from the DNA. The sample has roughly 500,000 clones, approximately 83% seen once. Deletions cut 4 bases from V and 0 bases from J, with 19 bases between. Germline values: CDR1 SGHNT, CDR2 YYREEE (reference sequence). The CDR3 loop spans 17 amino acids. What was sequenced was peripheral blood. This chain connects TRBV5-4 to TRBJ1-1; D is perhaps TRBD1 (6 bases). This TCR derives from a human donor in a cohort sampled during active COVID-19. The CDR3 protein is CASSLLGGGGMNTEAFF. The DNA for the CDR3 is TGTGCCAGCAGCCTGTTGGGTGGGGGGGGCATGAACACTGAAGCTTTCTTT.